This T cell receptor beta chain was captured in a study of response to subunit inactivated influenza vaccine. V lost 7 bases, J lost 0 bases, and 3 bases stayed unmatched. The CDR3 is made up of 15 amino acids. This clonotype came up a few times. TCRdb used MiXCR to reprocess the RT-PCR reads, holding one entry per CDR3 protein. The sample includes more than 700,000 distinct CDR3 sequences, about 20% seen only once; the top ten take roughly a tenth. The specimen comprised PBMCs from blood, sampled around 5 days after vaccination. This chain uses TRBV12-3 or TRBV12-4 with TRBJ2-6, with TRBD1 matching over 7 bases. The clonotype comes from a man in his forties or fifties who received an inactivated influenza vaccine. In nucleotides, the CDR3 is TGTGCCAGCATTAAGGGGGCCTCTGGGGCCAACGTCCTGACTTTC. Protein sequence: CASIKGASGANVLTF.